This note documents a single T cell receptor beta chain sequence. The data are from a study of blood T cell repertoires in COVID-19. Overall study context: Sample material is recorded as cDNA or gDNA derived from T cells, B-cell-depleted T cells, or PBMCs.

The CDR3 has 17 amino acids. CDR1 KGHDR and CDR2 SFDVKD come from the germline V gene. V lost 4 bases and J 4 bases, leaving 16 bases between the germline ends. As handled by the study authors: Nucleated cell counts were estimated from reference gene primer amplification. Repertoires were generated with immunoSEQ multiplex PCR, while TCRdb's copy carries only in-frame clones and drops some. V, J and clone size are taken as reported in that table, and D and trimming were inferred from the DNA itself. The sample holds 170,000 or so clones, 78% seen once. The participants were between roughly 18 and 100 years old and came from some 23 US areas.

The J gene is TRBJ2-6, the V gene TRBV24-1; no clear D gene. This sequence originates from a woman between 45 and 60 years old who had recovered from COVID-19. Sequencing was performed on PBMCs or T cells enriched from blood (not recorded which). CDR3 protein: CATSEPSTRFGANVLTF. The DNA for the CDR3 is TGTGCCACCAGTGAACCGAGTACGAGGTTCGGGGCCAACGTCCTGACTTTC.